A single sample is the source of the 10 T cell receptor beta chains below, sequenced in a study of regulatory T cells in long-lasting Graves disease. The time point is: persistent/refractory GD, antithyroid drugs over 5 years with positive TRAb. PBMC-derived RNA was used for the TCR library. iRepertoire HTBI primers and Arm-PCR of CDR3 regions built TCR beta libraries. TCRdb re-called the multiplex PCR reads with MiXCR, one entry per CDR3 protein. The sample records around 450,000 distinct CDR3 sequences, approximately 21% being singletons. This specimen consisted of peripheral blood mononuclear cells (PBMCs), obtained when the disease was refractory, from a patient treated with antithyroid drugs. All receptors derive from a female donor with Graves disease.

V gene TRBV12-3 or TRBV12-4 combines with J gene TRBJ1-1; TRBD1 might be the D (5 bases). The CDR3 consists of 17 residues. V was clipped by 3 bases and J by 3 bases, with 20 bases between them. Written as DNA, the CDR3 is TGTGCCAGCAGTTTTGTTGTGGGACGGCTGAGATACACTGAAGCTTTCTTT. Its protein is CASSFVVGRLRYTEAFF.

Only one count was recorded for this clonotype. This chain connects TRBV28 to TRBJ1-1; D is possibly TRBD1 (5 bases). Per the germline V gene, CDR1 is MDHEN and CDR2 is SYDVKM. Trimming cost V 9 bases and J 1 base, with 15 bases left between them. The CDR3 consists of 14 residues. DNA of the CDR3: TGTGCCAGTCAGGCTTTTGGGGGGAACACTGAAGCTTTCTTT. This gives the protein CASQAFGGNTEAFF.

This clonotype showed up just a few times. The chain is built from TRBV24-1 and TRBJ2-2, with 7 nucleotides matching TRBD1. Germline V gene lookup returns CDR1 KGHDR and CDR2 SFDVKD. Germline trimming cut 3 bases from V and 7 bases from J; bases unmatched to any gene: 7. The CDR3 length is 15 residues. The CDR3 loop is CATSDTTGSGGELFF. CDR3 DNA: TGTGCCACCAGTGATACGACAGGGAGCGGCGGGGAGCTGTTTTTT.

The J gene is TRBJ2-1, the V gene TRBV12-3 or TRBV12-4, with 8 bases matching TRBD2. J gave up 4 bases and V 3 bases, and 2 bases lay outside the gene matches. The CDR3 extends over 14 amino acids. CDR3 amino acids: CASSLGLDYNEQFF. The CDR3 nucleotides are TGTGCCAGCAGTTTGGGACTAGATTACAATGAGCAGTTCTTC.

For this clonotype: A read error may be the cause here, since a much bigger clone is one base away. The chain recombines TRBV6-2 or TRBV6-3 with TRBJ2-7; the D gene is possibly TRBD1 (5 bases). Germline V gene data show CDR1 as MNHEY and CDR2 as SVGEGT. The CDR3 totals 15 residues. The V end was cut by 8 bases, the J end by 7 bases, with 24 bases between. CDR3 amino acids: CASGIQSGQGREQYF. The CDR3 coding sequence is TGTGCCAGCGGTATCCAATCAGGGCAGGGCAGGGAGCAGTACTTC.

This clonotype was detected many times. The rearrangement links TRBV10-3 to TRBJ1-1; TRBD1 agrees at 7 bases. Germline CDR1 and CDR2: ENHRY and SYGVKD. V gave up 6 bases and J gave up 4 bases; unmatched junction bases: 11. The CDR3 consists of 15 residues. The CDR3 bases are TGTGCCATCAGCCCATATGGACAGGTGGTCACTGAAGCTTTCTTT. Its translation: CAISPYGQVVTEAFF.

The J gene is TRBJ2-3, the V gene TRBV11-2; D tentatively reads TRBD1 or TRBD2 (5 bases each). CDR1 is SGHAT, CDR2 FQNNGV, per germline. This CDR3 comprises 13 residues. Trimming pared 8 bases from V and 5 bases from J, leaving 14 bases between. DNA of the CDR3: TGTGCCAGCCGACCCGAGAGGGGAGATACGCAGTATTTT. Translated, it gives CASRPERGDTQYF. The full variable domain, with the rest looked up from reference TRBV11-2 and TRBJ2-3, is EAGVAQSPRYKIIEKRQSVAFWCNPISGHATLYWYQQILGQGPKLLIQFQNNGVVDDSQLPKDRFSAERLKGVDSTLKIQPAKLEDSAVYLCASRPERGDTQYFGPGTRLTVL.

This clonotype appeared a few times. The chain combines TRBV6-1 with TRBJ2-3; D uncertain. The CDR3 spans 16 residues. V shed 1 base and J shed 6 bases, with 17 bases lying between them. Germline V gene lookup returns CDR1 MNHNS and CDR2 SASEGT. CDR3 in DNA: TGTGCCAGCAGTGAAGTGCTAGGTGGTGCGTTCGATACGCAGTATTTT. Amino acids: CASSEVLGGAFDTQYF.

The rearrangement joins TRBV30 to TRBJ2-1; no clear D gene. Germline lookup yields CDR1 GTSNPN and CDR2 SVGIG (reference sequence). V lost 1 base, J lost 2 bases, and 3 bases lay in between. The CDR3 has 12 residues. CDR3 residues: CAWSGTYNEQFF. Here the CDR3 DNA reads TGTGCCTGGAGTGGTACCTACAATGAGCAGTTCTTC. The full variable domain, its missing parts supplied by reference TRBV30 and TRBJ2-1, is SQTIHQWPATLVQPVGSPLSLECTVEGTSNPNLYWYRQAAGRGLQLLFYSVGIGQISSEVPQNLSASRPQDRQFILSSKKLLLSDSGFYLCAWSGTYNEQFFGPGTRLTVL.

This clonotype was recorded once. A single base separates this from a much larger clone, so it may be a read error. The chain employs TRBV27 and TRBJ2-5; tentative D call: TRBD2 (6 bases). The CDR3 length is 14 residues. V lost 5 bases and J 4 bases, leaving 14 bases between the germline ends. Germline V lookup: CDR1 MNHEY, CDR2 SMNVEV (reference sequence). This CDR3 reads CASSGSGDRETQYF. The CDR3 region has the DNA TGTGCCAGCAGTGGATCGGGAGATCGAGAGACCCAGTACTTC.